This is a list of T cell receptor beta chains from one sample in a study of CD8 T cells in Susac syndrome. Each CDR3 protein gets one entry after TCRdb re-called the immunoSEQ multiplex PCR reads with MiXCR. The sample includes 400,000 to 550,000 distinct CDR3 sequences, approximately 89% of them seen just once. Sequenced: CD8+ T cells from PBMCs. These receptors were collected from a human donor with multiple sclerosis. The CDR3 runs from the conserved cysteine through the conserved F or W. Fields, in order: J gene, CDR3 length, V gene, D gene, clone size, CDR3 protein, CDR3 DNA. The D gene is left open where the match is weak. Clone sizes are given selectively: once, few, many, or a class where the clone is expanded.

j_call: TRBJ1-2; cdr3_length: 13; v_call: TRBV12-3/TRBV12-4; d_call: NA; clone_size: few; cdr3_aa: CASSFTSNYGYTF; cdr3_nt: TGTGCCAGCAGTTTCACGTCTAACTATGGCTACACCTTC
j_call: TRBJ1-4; cdr3_length: 14; v_call: TRBV2; d_call: NA; clone_size: NA; cdr3_aa: CASSYRVEREKLFF; cdr3_nt: TGTGCCAGCAGTTACAGGGTGGAGCGTGAAAAACTGTTTTTT
j_call: TRBJ1-5; cdr3_length: 13; v_call: TRBV4-1; d_call: NA; clone_size: few; cdr3_aa: CASSQVANQPQHF; cdr3_nt: TGTGCCAGCAGCCAGGTCGCCAATCAGCCCCAGCATTTT
j_call: TRBJ2-7; cdr3_length: 14; v_call: TRBV20-1; d_call: NA; clone_size: once; cdr3_aa: CSATGTGSSYEQYF; cdr3_nt: TGCAGTGCTACCGGCACGGGGTCCTCCTACGAGCAGTACTTC
j_call: TRBJ2-7; cdr3_length: 13; v_call: TRBV12-3/TRBV12-4; d_call: TRBD2; clone_size: NA; cdr3_aa: CASKLAGAYEQYF; cdr3_nt: TGTGCCAGCAAGCTAGCGGGAGCCTACGAGCAGTACTTC
j_call: TRBJ2-1; cdr3_length: 13; v_call: TRBV6-2/TRBV6-3; d_call: NA; clone_size: NA; cdr3_aa: CASSYQSLGEQFF; cdr3_nt: TGTGCCAGCAGTTACCAATCTCTCGGAGAGCAGTTCTTC
j_call: TRBJ1-5; cdr3_length: 13; v_call: TRBV27; d_call: TRBD1; clone_size: once; cdr3_aa: CASSLDRDQPQHF; cdr3_nt: TGTGCCAGCAGCTTAGACAGGGATCAGCCCCAGCATTTT
j_call: TRBJ1-1; cdr3_length: 15; v_call: TRBV7-9; d_call: TRBD1; clone_size: NA; cdr3_aa: CASSSPQGLDTEAFF; cdr3_nt: TGTGCCAGCAGCTCGCCACAGGGGCTTGACACTGAAGCTTTCTTT
j_call: TRBJ1-1; cdr3_length: 13; v_call: TRBV30; d_call: NA; clone_size: once; cdr3_aa: CAWGPQMNTEAFF; cdr3_nt: TGTGCCTGGGGACCGCAAATGAACACTGAAGCTTTCTTT
j_call: TRBJ1-2; cdr3_length: 16; v_call: TRBV27; d_call: NA; clone_size: NA; cdr3_aa: CASSSTTDLANYGYTF; cdr3_nt: TGTGCCAGCAGTTCCACGACAGATTTAGCTAACTATGGCTACACCTTC
j_call: TRBJ2-3; cdr3_length: 14; v_call: TRBV12-3/TRBV12-4; d_call: NA; clone_size: NA; cdr3_aa: CAIVPVGTADTQYF; cdr3_nt: TGTGCCATCGTGCCCGTGGGCACGGCCGATACGCAGTATTTT
j_call: TRBJ2-1; cdr3_length: 15; v_call: TRBV19; d_call: NA; clone_size: NA; cdr3_aa: CASSIDRYSYNEQFF; cdr3_nt: TGTGCCAGTAGTATAGACAGATACTCCTACAATGAGCAGTTCTTC
j_call: TRBJ2-7; cdr3_length: 14; v_call: TRBV7-8; d_call: NA; clone_size: NA; cdr3_aa: CASSFAVGAYEQYF; cdr3_nt: TGTGCCAGCAGCTTCGCAGTAGGGGCCTACGAGCAGTACTTC
j_call: TRBJ2-2; cdr3_length: 15; v_call: TRBV7-9; d_call: NA; clone_size: NA; cdr3_aa: CASSFRVVGPGELFF; cdr3_nt: TGTGCCAGCAGCTTCAGGGTGGTGGGGCCCGGGGAGCTGTTTTTT
j_call: TRBJ1-1; cdr3_length: 16; v_call: TRBV4-1; d_call: NA; clone_size: NA; cdr3_aa: CASSQDLGGENTEAFF; cdr3_nt: TGCGCCAGCAGCCAAGATCTGGGAGGGGAGAACACTGAAGCTTTCTTT
j_call: TRBJ2-1; cdr3_length: 13; v_call: TRBV12-3/TRBV12-4; d_call: NA; clone_size: NA; cdr3_aa: CASSPSWVGEQFF; cdr3_nt: TGTGCCAGCAGTCCCTCCTGGGTTGGTGAGCAGTTCTTC
j_call: TRBJ2-5; cdr3_length: 13; v_call: TRBV30; d_call: TRBD1; clone_size: NA; cdr3_aa: CAWSGTGGETQYF; cdr3_nt: TGTGCCTGGAGTGGGACAGGGGGGGAGACCCAGTACTTC
j_call: TRBJ2-7; cdr3_length: 13; v_call: TRBV5-8; d_call: NA; clone_size: NA; cdr3_aa: CASITAPPYEQYF; cdr3_nt: TGTGCCAGCATCACCGCCCCGCCCTACGAGCAGTACTTC
j_call: TRBJ2-7; cdr3_length: 20; v_call: TRBV18; d_call: TRBD2; clone_size: NA; cdr3_aa: CASSPPLLADILEGVYEQYF; cdr3_nt: TGTGCCAGCTCACCACCGCTGCTAGCGGACATCTTGGAAGGGGTCTACGAGCAGTACTTC
j_call: TRBJ1-5; cdr3_length: 15; v_call: TRBV28; d_call: TRBD1; clone_size: NA; cdr3_aa: CASKGQGGGNQPQHF; cdr3_nt: TGTGCCAGCAAGGGACAGGGGGGAGGCAATCAGCCCCAGCATTTT
j_call: TRBJ2-7; cdr3_length: 14; v_call: TRBV15; d_call: TRBD1; clone_size: NA; cdr3_aa: CATSFSGTDYEQYF; cdr3_nt: TGTGCCACCAGCTTCTCCGGGACAGACTACGAGCAGTACTTC
j_call: TRBJ2-7; cdr3_length: 15; v_call: TRBV6-1; d_call: NA; clone_size: NA; cdr3_aa: CASSEDDRHSYEQYF; cdr3_nt: TGTGCCAGCAGTGAAGATGATCGGCACTCCTACGAGCAGTACTTC
j_call: TRBJ2-1; cdr3_length: 13; v_call: TRBV27; d_call: NA; clone_size: NA; cdr3_aa: CASSWGHYNEQFF; cdr3_nt: TGTGCCAGCAGTTGGGGCCATTACAATGAGCAGTTCTTC
j_call: TRBJ2-7; cdr3_length: 12; v_call: TRBV10-3; d_call: NA; clone_size: once; cdr3_aa: CAISGPYYEQYF; cdr3_nt: TGTGCCATCAGTGGTCCGTACTACGAGCAGTACTTC
j_call: TRBJ1-4; cdr3_length: 14; v_call: TRBV27; d_call: NA; clone_size: once; cdr3_aa: CASRQGIENEKLFF; cdr3_nt: TGTGCCAGCCGGCAGGGAATCGAAAATGAAAAACTGTTTTTT
j_call: TRBJ2-5; cdr3_length: 13; v_call: TRBV20-1; d_call: NA; clone_size: NA; cdr3_aa: CSASEGLQETQYF; cdr3_nt: TGCAGTGCTAGTGAGGGACTTCAAGAGACCCAGTACTTC
j_call: TRBJ2-2; cdr3_length: 13; v_call: TRBV29-1; d_call: NA; clone_size: few; cdr3_aa: CSVEEGDTGELFF; cdr3_nt: TGCAGCGTTGAAGAGGGGGACACCGGGGAGCTGTTTTTT
j_call: TRBJ2-3; cdr3_length: 17; v_call: TRBV27; d_call: TRBD1; clone_size: NA; cdr3_aa: CASSLWGQASSTDTQYF; cdr3_nt: TGTGCCAGCAGTTTATGGGGACAGGCCTCCAGCACAGATACGCAGTATTTT
j_call: TRBJ2-7; cdr3_length: 16; v_call: TRBV7-8; d_call: NA; clone_size: NA; cdr3_aa: CASSLPRTDSRYEQYF; cdr3_nt: TGTGCCAGCAGCTTACCCCGGACGGACTCCCGCTACGAGCAGTACTTC
j_call: TRBJ2-7; cdr3_length: 15; v_call: TRBV6-1; d_call: NA; clone_size: NA; cdr3_aa: CASSEVPAINYEQYF; cdr3_nt: TGTGCCAGCAGTGAAGTCCCCGCAATCAACTACGAGCAGTACTTC
j_call: TRBJ2-2; cdr3_length: 14; v_call: TRBV30; d_call: TRBD1; clone_size: NA; cdr3_aa: CAYEETGFTGELFF; cdr3_nt: TGTGCCTACGAGGAGACAGGGTTCACCGGGGAGCTGTTTTTT
j_call: TRBJ2-3; cdr3_length: 15; v_call: TRBV14; d_call: TRBD1; clone_size: NA; cdr3_aa: CASSPGDRYTDTQYF; cdr3_nt: TGTGCCAGCAGCCCAGGGGACAGATACACAGATACGCAGTATTTT
j_call: TRBJ2-7; cdr3_length: 15; v_call: TRBV4-1; d_call: TRBD2; clone_size: NA; cdr3_aa: CASRQSTSGTYEQYF; cdr3_nt: TGCGCCAGCAGGCAATCGACTAGCGGGACTTACGAGCAGTACTTC
j_call: TRBJ2-1; cdr3_length: 16; v_call: TRBV5-5; d_call: NA; clone_size: NA; cdr3_aa: CASSYTWASVINEQFF; cdr3_nt: TGTGCCAGCAGCTATACCTGGGCTAGCGTTATCAATGAGCAGTTCTTC
j_call: TRBJ2-1; cdr3_length: 10; v_call: TRBV19; d_call: NA; clone_size: once; cdr3_aa: CASLGVEQFF; cdr3_nt: TGTGCCAGTTTGGGTGTAGAGCAGTTCTTC
j_call: TRBJ2-1; cdr3_length: 13; v_call: TRBV28; d_call: NA; clone_size: NA; cdr3_aa: CASSSRSYNEQFF; cdr3_nt: TGTGCCAGCAGTTCCAGATCCTACAATGAGCAGTTCTTC
j_call: TRBJ2-7; cdr3_length: 12; v_call: TRBV27; d_call: NA; clone_size: few; cdr3_aa: CASSSASYEQYF; cdr3_nt: TGTGCCAGCTCCTCAGCCTCCTACGAGCAGTACTTC
j_call: TRBJ2-3; cdr3_length: 14; v_call: TRBV30; d_call: TRBD2; clone_size: NA; cdr3_aa: CAWDTSGVTDTQYF; cdr3_nt: TGTGCCTGGGATACTAGCGGGGTCACAGATACGCAGTATTTT
j_call: TRBJ2-1; cdr3_length: 14; v_call: TRBV7-9; d_call: NA; clone_size: once; cdr3_aa: CASSPKGLYNEQFF; cdr3_nt: TGTGCCAGCAGCCCAAAGGGACTGTACAATGAGCAGTTCTTC
j_call: TRBJ1-5; cdr3_length: 14; v_call: TRBV10-3; d_call: NA; clone_size: NA; cdr3_aa: CAISEGRYTEPQHF; cdr3_nt: TGTGCCATCAGTGAGGGCAGGTACACAGAGCCCCAGCATTTT
j_call: TRBJ2-3; cdr3_length: 17; v_call: TRBV2; d_call: TRBD2; clone_size: NA; cdr3_aa: CASSDSGTSVSADTQYF; cdr3_nt: TGTGCCAGCAGTGACTCCGGGACTAGCGTCAGCGCAGATACGCAGTATTTT
j_call: TRBJ2-7; cdr3_length: 13; v_call: TRBV27; d_call: NA; clone_size: NA; cdr3_aa: CASSLSAVYEQYF; cdr3_nt: TGTGCCAGCAGTTTATCGGCGGTCTACGAGCAGTACTTC
j_call: TRBJ2-5; cdr3_length: 12; v_call: TRBV5-1; d_call: NA; clone_size: NA; cdr3_aa: CASSLRTETQYF; cdr3_nt: TGCGCCAGCAGCTTACGAACAGAGACCCAGTACTTC
j_call: TRBJ1-2; cdr3_length: 14; v_call: TRBV3-1; d_call: TRBD1; clone_size: NA; cdr3_aa: CASRPRDSLFGYTF; cdr3_nt: TGTGCCAGCAGGCCAAGGGACAGCCTGTTTGGCTACACCTTC
j_call: TRBJ1-1; cdr3_length: 15; v_call: TRBV12-3/TRBV12-4; d_call: TRBD1; clone_size: NA; cdr3_aa: CASSPDREGTPEAFF; cdr3_nt: TGTGCCAGCAGCCCTGACAGGGAGGGGACTCCTGAAGCTTTCTTT
j_call: TRBJ2-5; cdr3_length: 16; v_call: TRBV4-2; d_call: TRBD2; clone_size: NA; cdr3_aa: CASSQDGAGGQETQYF; cdr3_nt: TGTGCCAGCAGCCAAGACGGAGCGGGGGGGCAAGAGACCCAGTACTTC
j_call: TRBJ2-7; cdr3_length: 15; v_call: TRBV4-1; d_call: NA; clone_size: NA; cdr3_aa: CASSQVTTSSYEQYF; cdr3_nt: TGCGCCAGCAGCCAGGTGACCACGTCCTCCTACGAGCAGTACTTC
j_call: TRBJ2-3; cdr3_length: 15; v_call: TRBV27; d_call: NA; clone_size: NA; cdr3_aa: CASSPTPSRTDTQYF; cdr3_nt: TGTGCCAGCTCACCGACACCGAGCAGGACAGATACGCAGTATTTT
j_call: TRBJ2-7; cdr3_length: 17; v_call: TRBV27; d_call: NA; clone_size: NA; cdr3_aa: CASSLSVWAGTSYEQYF; cdr3_nt: TGTGCCAGCAGTTTATCGGTTTGGGCGGGGACCTCCTACGAGCAGTACTTC
j_call: TRBJ1-1; cdr3_length: 13; v_call: TRBV12-5; d_call: NA; clone_size: NA; cdr3_aa: CASGLEYGTEAFF; cdr3_nt: TGTGCTAGTGGTTTGGAGTACGGCACTGAAGCTTTCTTT
j_call: TRBJ2-3; cdr3_length: 13; v_call: TRBV30; d_call: NA; clone_size: once; cdr3_aa: CAWSLGPLDTQYF; cdr3_nt: TGTGCCTGGAGTTTGGGCCCTTTGGATACGCAGTATTTT
j_call: TRBJ1-5; cdr3_length: 15; v_call: TRBV21-1; d_call: NA; clone_size: NA; cdr3_aa: CASSKPGGRNQPQHF; cdr3_nt: TGTGCCAGCAGCAAACCCGGGGGCCGCAATCAGCCCCAGCATTTT
j_call: TRBJ1-5; cdr3_length: 16; v_call: TRBV5-5; d_call: NA; clone_size: NA; cdr3_aa: CASSLRGDDSNQPQHF; cdr3_nt: TGTGCCAGCAGCTTGCGAGGTGATGATAGCAATCAGCCCCAGCATTTT
j_call: TRBJ1-1; cdr3_length: 14; v_call: TRBV27; d_call: NA; clone_size: NA; cdr3_aa: CASSSHPLNTEAFF; cdr3_nt: TGTGCCAGCAGTTCTCATCCACTGAACACTGAAGCTTTCTTT